These 32 T cell receptor beta chains were sequenced from one sample in a study of regulatory T cells in long-lasting Graves disease. Time point defined: newly diagnosed GD, antithyroid drugs for less than 3 months. The TCR library was prepared using RNA isolated from PBMCs. In building TCR beta libraries, iRepertoire HTBI primers were used together with Arm-PCR of CDR3 regions. TCRdb re-called the multiplex PCR reads through MiXCR, storing one row per CDR3 protein. The sample consists of about 320,000 distinct CDR3 sequences, 15% to 20% of them appearing once. The source material was peripheral blood mononuclear cells (PBMCs), sampled at new diagnosis, from a patient treated with antithyroid drugs. These TCRs come from a female donor with Graves disease.

This clonotype was seen ten or more times. The DNA for the CDR3 is TGTGCCAGCAGCTCCTGGACAGACTCCTACGAGCAGTACTTC. Translated, it gives CASSSWTDSYEQYF. J is TRBJ2-7 and V is TRBV7-9; tentatively, D is TRBD1 (6 bases). Germline-derived CDR1 and CDR2 are SEHNR and FQNEAQ (reference sequence). The CDR3 runs to 14 residues. V dropped 4 bases and J dropped 0 bases, with 10 bases sitting between them.

The table lists this clonotype with many counts. The genes are TRBV7-8 and TRBJ2-1, with D possibly being TRBD1 (6 bases). This CDR3 region has 18 residues. The germline V and J ends were trimmed by 2 bases and 5 bases, with 22 bases remaining between them. CDR1 is SGHVS and CDR2 is FQNEAQ in the germline V gene. The CDR3 is CASSLFRRGTRTNNEQFF. CDR3 DNA: TGTGCCAGCAGCTTATTCCGACGAGGGACACGCACCAACAATGAGCAGTTCTTC.

This clonotype was observed at least ten times. The chain is built from TRBV12-3 or TRBV12-4 and TRBJ2-2; D is unresolved. There are 14 residues in the CDR3. V lost 3 bases and J lost 5, with 10 bases in between. CDR3 coding DNA: TGTGCCAGCAGTTTCTCAGGTCCAACCGGGGAGCTGTTTTTT. This translates into CASSFSGPTGELFF.

This sequence joins TRBV19 and TRBJ2-7, with 12 bases fitting TRBD1. The CDR3 length is 15 residues. CDR1 and CDR2 from the germline V gene are LNHDA and SQIVND (reference sequence). Trimming removed 6 bases from V and 5 bases from J; junction bases left unmatched: 8. The CDR3 is CASSPPGQGAHEQYF. CDR3 bases: TGTGCCAGTAGCCCCCCGGGACAGGGGGCCCACGAGCAGTACTTC.

This clonotype was seen at least ten times. The chain uses TRBV14 and TRBJ2-3; D not certain. Trimming removed 1 base from V and 5 bases from J, with 4 bases in between. This CDR3 comprises 12 residues. Germline V gene lookup returns CDR1 SGHDN and CDR2 FVKESK. CDR3 protein: CASSQGVDTQYF. The CDR3 coding sequence is TGTGCCAGCAGCCAAGGTGTAGATACGCAGTATTTT.

This clonotype was detected ten times or more. The chain uses TRBV11-2 and TRBJ2-3; 11 positions match TRBD2. The junction had 13 bases not matched to a gene; V was cut back by 3 bases and J by 2 bases. Germline CDR1 and CDR2: SGHAT and FQNNGV. This CDR3 has 19 residues. The CDR3 DNA reads as TGTGCCAGCAGCTTTCCTAGCGGGAGGCACCCGCTACCCACAGATACGCAGTATTTT. Translated, it gives CASSFPSGRHPLPTDTQYF.

This clonotype appeared many times. CDR3 nucleotides: TGTGCCAGCAGCCAAGAGTCGGGCAGCCCCTACAATGAGCAGTTCTTC. Its translation is CASSQESGSPYNEQFF. The chain links TRBV4-2 to TRBJ2-1; D gene unclear. V lost 0 bases and J 2 bases, leaving 11 bases between the germline ends. Per the germline V gene, CDR1 is LGHNA and CDR2 is YNFKEQ. The CDR3 runs to 16 residues.

In this sample, this clonotype turned up many times. The chain combines TRBV5-1 with TRBJ1-4; D is unresolved. CDR1 and CDR2 (germline): SGHRS, YFSETQ. V lost 1 base to trimming and J lost 0 bases, with 4 bases between them. CDR3 length: 14 amino acids. The CDR3 loop is CASSLTSTNEKLFF. For the CDR3, the DNA is TGCGCCAGCAGCTTGACCTCAACTAATGAAAAACTGTTTTTT.

This clonotype occurred many times. This chain connects TRBV20-1 to TRBJ1-5; D ambiguous. CDR1 is DFQATT, CDR2 SNEGSKA, per germline (reference sequence). The ends were cut back, 3 bases at V and 0 bases at J, with 15 bases in the middle. The CDR3 has 16 residues. The CDR3 sequence: CSASPQADYSNQPQHF. CDR3 nucleotide sequence: TGCAGTGCTAGCCCCCAAGCCGACTATAGCAATCAGCCCCAGCATTTT.

This clonotype was seen at least ten times. The CDR3 sequence is CASGSGQGITQETQYF. DNA for the CDR3: TGTGCTAGTGGTTCCGGACAGGGTATAACCCAAGAGACCCAGTACTTC. V gene TRBV12-5 combines with J gene TRBJ2-5, with 8 bases that match TRBD1. V lost 4 bases to trimming and J lost 1 base; unmatched junction nucleotides: 8. The germline CDR1 and CDR2 sequences are LGHNT and FRNRAP. This CDR3 is built from 16 residues.

The V gene is TRBV18, the J gene TRBJ2-7; TRBD2 is a possible D gene (6 bases). Trimming stripped 1 base from V and 5 bases from J, with 12 bases between. Germline-derived CDR1 and CDR2 are KGHSH and LQKENI. The length of the CDR3 is 14 residues. The DNA of the CDR3 is TGTGCCAGCTCACCACGGAGGGCTACCGACGAGCAGTACTTC. Its translation is CASSPRRATDEQYF.

The chain carries TRBV2 and TRBJ1-1; possible D gene TRBD1, 6 bases. V dropped 6 bases and J dropped 1 base, with 18 bases sitting between them. Looked up from germline, CDR1 is SNHLY and CDR2 is FYNNEI. CDR3 length: 16 amino acids. CDR3 bases: TGTGCCAGCAGCCTAGTAACCCACAGGGAGAACACTGAAGCTTTCTTT. This encodes CASSLVTHRENTEAFF. Combining the CDR3 with reference TRBV2 and TRBJ1-1 gives the whole variable domain EPEVTQTPSHQVTQMGQEVILRCVPISNHLYFYWYRQILGQKVEFLVSFYNNEISEKSEIFDDQFSVERPDGSNFTLKIRSTKLEDSAMYFCASSLVTHRENTEAFFGQGTRLTVV.

The chain is built from TRBV19 and TRBJ2-7; 10 nucleotides line up with TRBD2. This CDR3 comprises 16 residues. The germline gives CDR1 LNHDA, CDR2 SQIVND (reference sequence). V shed 2 bases, J shed 5 bases, and the junction held 9 bases outside the gene matches. The CDR3 nucleotides read TGTGCCAGTAGTATAAGTCTAGCGGGAGAGGTTGACGAGCAGTACTTC. Its translation is CASSISLAGEVDEQYF.

The table lists this clonotype with a few counts. V is TRBV7-8 and J is TRBJ2-3; a weak D match, TRBD1 (5 bases). V lost 5 bases and J 8 bases, leaving 11 bases between the germline ends. Germline CDR1 SGHVS, CDR2 FQNEAQ. There are 12 residues in the CDR3. The CDR3 DNA sequence: TGTGCCAGCAGCCCGCCCCAGGGTACGCAGTATTTT. Translation: CASSPPQGTQYF.

This clonotype has a count of ten or more. V is TRBV29-1 and J is TRBJ1-4, with a possible D match to TRBD1 (5 bases). The germline V gene encodes CDR1 SQVTM and CDR2 ANQGSEA. The CDR3 loop spans 16 amino acids. Trimming shortened V by 2 bases and J by 8 bases, and 21 bases separated the two germline ends. Here the CDR3 reads CSVELRSPSGREKLFF. CDR3 in DNA: TGCAGCGTTGAACTGAGAAGCCCTTCAGGGAGGGAAAAACTGTTTTTT.

This clonotype was seen at least ten times. The chain employs TRBV12-3 or TRBV12-4 and TRBJ1-6, with no clear D. The CDR3 covers 14 residues. Trimming cost V 3 bases and J 5 bases, with 8 bases left between them. The CDR3 spells CASSLTGDNSPLHF. The CDR3 DNA is TGTGCCAGCAGTTTGACCGGAGATAATTCACCCCTCCACTTT.

This clonotype occurred many times. This sequence joins TRBV28 and TRBJ1-1; no reliable D call. Looked up from germline, CDR1 is MDHEN and CDR2 is SYDVKM. Trimming shortened V by 3 bases and J by 11 bases, and 16 bases separated the two germline ends. This CDR3 has 13 amino acids. The CDR3 sequence: CASSFASLAGAFF. The CDR3 DNA is TGTGCCAGCAGTTTCGCGAGTTTGGCTGGTGCTTTCTTT. The complete variable domain, with remaining parts taken from reference TRBV28 and TRBJ1-1, reads DVKVTQSSRYLVKRTGEKVFLECVQDMDHENMFWYRQDPGLGLRLIYFSYDVKMKEKGDIPEGYSVSREKKERFSLILESASTNQTSMYLCASSFASLAGAFFGQGTRLTVV.

This clonotype appeared a few times. The chain joins TRBV4-1 to TRBJ2-7; the match to TRBD2 covers 8 bases. The CDR3 is 15 amino acids. With V trimmed by 3 bases and J by 0 bases, 4 bases remained unmatched. Looked up from germline, CDR1 is MGHRA and CDR2 is YSYEKL. In DNA form, the CDR3 reads TGCGCCAGCAGCCATTCGAGCGGGAGCTCCTACGAGCAGTACTTC. This gives the protein CASSHSSGSSYEQYF.

Ten or more counts support this clonotype. The chain uses TRBV10-2 and TRBJ1-1; D is uncertain. Germline lookup yields CDR1 WSHSY and CDR2 SAAADI. The V gene lost 10 bases and the J gene lost 2 bases, with 14 bases spanning the gap. This CDR3 spans 13 amino acids. The CDR3 here is CATTYTANTEAFF. In nucleotides, the CDR3 is TGCGCCACCACGTATACAGCAAACACTGAAGCTTTCTTT.

The table lists this clonotype with a count of one. The rearrangement joins TRBV2 to TRBJ2-5, with a possible D match to TRBD1 (5 bases). Germline values: CDR1 SNHLY, CDR2 FYNNEI. The CDR3 has 15 residues. V gave up 5 bases and J gave up 1 base, with 14 bases separating them. CDR3 protein: CASSLDLGPQETQYF. CDR3 DNA sequence: TGTGCCAGCAGTTTGGACCTGGGGCCCCAAGAGACCCAGTACTTC.

This clonotype was seen many times. The chain is built from TRBV25-1 and TRBJ2-1; D is undetermined. There are 12 residues in the CDR3. CDR1 is MGHDK, CDR2 SYGVNS, per germline. Between the trimmed V and J ends, which lost 8 bases and 9 bases, there was a span of 14 bases. The CDR3 here is CASLGQDAEQFF. DNA of the CDR3: TGTGCCAGCCTCGGGCAGGACGCTGAGCAGTTCTTC.

This clonotype was detected ten times or more. The CDR3 sequence is CASSLTYSGSSYNEQFF. The CDR3 DNA reads as TGCGCCAGCAGCTTGACCTATAGCGGGAGCTCCTACAATGAGCAGTTCTTC. V is TRBV5-1 and J is TRBJ2-1, with 9 bases aligning to TRBD2. Per the germline V gene, CDR1 is SGHRS and CDR2 is YFSETQ. V dropped 1 base and J dropped 0; count of bases not matched to a gene: 5. The CDR3 is 17 amino acids.

Many counts were recorded for this clonotype. The chain uses TRBV18 and TRBJ2-3, with D unclear. Trimming shortened V by 3 bases and J by 6 bases, and 10 bases separated the two germline ends. The CDR3 loop spans 13 amino acids. Germline V gene sequence: CDR1 KGHSH, CDR2 LQKENI. The CDR3 loop reads CASSPQPQDTQYF. The CDR3 coding sequence is TGTGCCAGCTCACCCCAACCCCAGGATACGCAGTATTTT.

This clonotype was counted between two and nine times. The chain couples TRBV28 to TRBJ1-2, with unresolved D. Germline CDR1 reads MDHEN; CDR2 reads SYDVKM. The CDR3 is 11 amino acids. CDR3 amino acids: CGAGSKDGYTF. Here the CDR3 DNA reads TGTGGCGCGGGGTCGAAAGATGGCTACACCTTC.

This clonotype was seen repeatedly, ten times or more. The chain couples TRBV28 to TRBJ2-1; no clear D. This CDR3 has 12 amino acids. The V gene's germline CDR1 is MDHEN and CDR2 SYDVKM. With 4 bases removed from V and 9 bases from J, the gap between germline ends came to 10 bases. This CDR3 reads CASSSALSEQFF. For the CDR3, the DNA is TGTGCCAGCAGTTCCGCCTTAAGTGAGCAGTTCTTC.

This clonotype was seen once. A far larger clone differs by one base, so this is likely a read error. This chain uses TRBV24-1 with TRBJ2-1; D perhaps matches TRBD1 (6 bases). The J call is uncertain, as TRBJ2-5 better fits the DNA end. The germline gives CDR1 KGHDR, CDR2 SFDVKD. CDR3 length: 15 amino acids. This CDR3 reads CATSGQQGHQEAQYF. CDR3 nucleotides: TGTGCCACCAGTGGTCAACAGGGACACCAAGAGGCCCAGTACTTC.

A note on this clonotype: A much more abundant neighbour one base away suggests this may be a read error. The V and J genes are TRBV19 and TRBJ2-7; 11 bases align to TRBD2. This CDR3 comprises 16 residues. Germline CDR1 and CDR2: LNHDA and SQIVND (reference sequence). The J segment lost 7 bases and the V segment lost 5 bases, leaving 13 bases of the junction unmatched. The CDR3: CASSLTGTSGYNEQYF. Here the CDR3 DNA reads TGTGCCAGTAGTCTGACCGGGACTAGCGGCTACAATGAGCAGTACTTC.

Many counts were recorded for this clonotype. The chain uses TRBV7-9 and TRBJ2-3; D is undetermined. This CDR3 has 12 residues. V dropped 6 bases and J dropped 4 bases, with 8 bases sitting between them. The germline CDR1 and CDR2 sequences are SEHNR and FQNEAQ (reference sequence). The DNA of the CDR3 is TGTGCCAGCAGTTTTGCGCCAGATACGCAGTATTTT. Translation: CASSFAPDTQYF.

This clonotype was detected ten times or more. This chain uses TRBV5-6 with TRBJ2-7, with 10 bases lining up with TRBD1. CDR1 and CDR2 from the germline V gene are SGHDT and YYEEEE. The CDR3 covers 14 residues. Trimming at V came to 1 base and at J to 6 bases, leaving 4 bases not matched to a gene. CDR3 in DNA: TGTGCCAGCAGCTTGCGACAGGGGGCGGTCGAGCAGTACTTC. This encodes CASSLRQGAVEQYF. The full variable domain, its missing parts supplied by reference TRBV5-6 and TRBJ2-7, is DAGVTQSPTHLIKTRGQQVTLRCSPKSGHDTVSWYQQALGQGPQFIFQYYEEEERQRGNFPDRFSGHQFPNYSSELNVNALLLGDSALYLCASSLRQGAVEQYFGPGTRLTVT.

In this sample, this clonotype turned up many times. The chain joins TRBV7-9 to TRBJ2-5; D could derive from TRBD1 or TRBD2 (5 bases each). The V and J ends lost 3 bases and 2 bases respectively, with 16 bases between them. CDR3 size: 16 residues. Germline lookup yields CDR1 SEHNR and CDR2 FQNEAQ (reference sequence). DNA of the CDR3: TGTGCCAGCAGCTTGGTCAGGGAGTATGGGCAAGAGACCCAGTACTTC. Its translation: CASSLVREYGQETQYF.

V usage is TRBV5-1 and J usage is TRBJ1-1; no clear D gene. The germline V gene has CDR1 SGHRS and CDR2 YFSETQ. V dropped 4 bases and J dropped 0 bases, with 10 bases sitting between them. This CDR3 spans 14 amino acids. Here the CDR3 DNA reads TGCGCCAGCAGCAGATCGGACTTGAACACTGAAGCTTTCTTT. Its protein is CASSRSDLNTEAFF. Based on the CDR3 plus reference TRBV5-1 and TRBJ1-1, the full variable domain is KAGVTQTPRYLIKTRGQQVTLSCSPISGHRSVSWYQQTPGQGLQFLFEYFSETQRNKGNFPGRFSGRQFSNSRSEMNVSTLELGDSALYLCASSRSDLNTEAFFGQGTRLTVV.

This clonotype was recorded at least ten times. The V call is TRBV12-3 or TRBV12-4, the J call TRBJ2-7; D may be TRBD2 (6 bases). The V and J ends lost 4 bases and 0 bases respectively, with 10 bases between them. The CDR3 is 14 amino acids. The CDR3 nucleotides are TGTGCCAGCAGTTGGGGAGGCCCCTCCTACGAGCAGTACTTC. This sequence encodes CASSWGGPSYEQYF.